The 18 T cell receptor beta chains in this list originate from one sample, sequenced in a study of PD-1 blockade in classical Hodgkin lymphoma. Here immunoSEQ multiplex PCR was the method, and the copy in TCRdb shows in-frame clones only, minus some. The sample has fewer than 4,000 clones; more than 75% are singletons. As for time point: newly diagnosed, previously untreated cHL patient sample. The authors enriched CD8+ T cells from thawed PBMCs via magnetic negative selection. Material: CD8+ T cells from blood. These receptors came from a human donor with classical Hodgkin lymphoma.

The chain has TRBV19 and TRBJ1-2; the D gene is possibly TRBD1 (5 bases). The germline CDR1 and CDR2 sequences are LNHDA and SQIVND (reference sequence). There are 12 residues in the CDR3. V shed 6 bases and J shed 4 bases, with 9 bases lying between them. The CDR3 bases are TGTGCCAGTAGGCAGGGCCTCTATGGCTACACCTTC. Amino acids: CASRQGLYGYTF.

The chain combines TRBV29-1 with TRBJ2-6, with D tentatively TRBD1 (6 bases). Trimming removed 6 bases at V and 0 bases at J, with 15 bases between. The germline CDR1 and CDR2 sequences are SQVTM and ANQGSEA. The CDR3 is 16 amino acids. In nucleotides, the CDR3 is TGCAGCGTCATCCCAGGGGTCGACTCTGGGGCCAACGTCCTGACTTTC. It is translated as CSVIPGVDSGANVLTF.

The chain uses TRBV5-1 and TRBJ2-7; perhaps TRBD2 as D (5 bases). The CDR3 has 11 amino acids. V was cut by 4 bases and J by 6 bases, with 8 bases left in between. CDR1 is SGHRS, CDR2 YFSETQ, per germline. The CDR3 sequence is CASSPGFEQYF. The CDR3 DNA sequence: TGCGCCAGCAGCCCGGGGTTCGAGCAGTACTTC. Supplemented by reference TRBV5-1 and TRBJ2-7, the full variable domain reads KAGVTQTPRYLIKTRGQQVTLSCSPISGHRSVSWYQQTPGQGLQFLFEYFSETQRNKGNFPGRFSGRQFSNSRSEMNVSTLELGDSALYLCASSPGFEQYFGPGTRLTVT.

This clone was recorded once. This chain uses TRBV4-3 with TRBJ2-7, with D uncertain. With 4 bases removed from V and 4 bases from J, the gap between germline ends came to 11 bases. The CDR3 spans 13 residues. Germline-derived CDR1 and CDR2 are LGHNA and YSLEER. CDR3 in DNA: TGCGCCAGCAGCCCCGCCCCGGGTTACGAGCAGTACTTC. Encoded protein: CASSPAPGYEQYF.

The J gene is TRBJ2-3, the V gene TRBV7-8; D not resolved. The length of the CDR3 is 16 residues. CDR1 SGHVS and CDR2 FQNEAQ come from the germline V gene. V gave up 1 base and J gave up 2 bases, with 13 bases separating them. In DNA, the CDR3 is TGTGCCAGCAGCTTAGTATATGGCCCGGACACAGATACGCAGTATTTT. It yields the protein CASSLVYGPDTDTQYF.

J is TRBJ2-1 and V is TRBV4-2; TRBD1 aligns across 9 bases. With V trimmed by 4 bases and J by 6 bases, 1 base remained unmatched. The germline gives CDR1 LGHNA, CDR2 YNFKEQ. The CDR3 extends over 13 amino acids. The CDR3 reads CASSPDRGNEQFF. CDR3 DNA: TGTGCCAGCAGCCCGGACAGGGGCAATGAGCAGTTCTTC.

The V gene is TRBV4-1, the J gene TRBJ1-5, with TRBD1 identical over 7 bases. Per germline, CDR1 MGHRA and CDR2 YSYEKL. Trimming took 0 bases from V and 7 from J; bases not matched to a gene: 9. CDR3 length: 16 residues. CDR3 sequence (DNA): TGCGCCAGCAGCCAAGATCTCTGGCAGGGGGGACAGCCCCAGCATTTT. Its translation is CASSQDLWQGGQPQHF.

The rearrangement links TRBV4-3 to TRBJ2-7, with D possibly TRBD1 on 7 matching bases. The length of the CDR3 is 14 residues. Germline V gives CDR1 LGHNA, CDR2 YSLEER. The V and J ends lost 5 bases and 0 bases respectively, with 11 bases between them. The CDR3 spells CASSVQGGSYEQYF. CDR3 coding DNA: TGCGCCAGCAGCGTGCAGGGGGGCTCCTACGAGCAGTACTTC.

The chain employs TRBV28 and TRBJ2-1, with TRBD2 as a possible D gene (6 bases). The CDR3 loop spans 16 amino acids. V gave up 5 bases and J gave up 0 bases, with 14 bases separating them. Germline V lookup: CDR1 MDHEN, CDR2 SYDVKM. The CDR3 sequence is CASSLTGLDSYNEQFF. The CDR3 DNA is TGTGCCAGCAGTCTCACGGGACTTGACTCCTACAATGAGCAGTTCTTC.

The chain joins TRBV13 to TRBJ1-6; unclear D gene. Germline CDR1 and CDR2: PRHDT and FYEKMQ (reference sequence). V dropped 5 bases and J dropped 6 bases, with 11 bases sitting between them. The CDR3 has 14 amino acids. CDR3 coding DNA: TGTGCCAGCAGCCCAGGTGATGGTAATTCACCCCTCCACTTT. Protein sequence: CASSPGDGNSPLHF. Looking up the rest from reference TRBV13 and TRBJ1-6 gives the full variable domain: AAGVIQSPRHLIKEKRETATLKCYPIPRHDTVYWYQQGPGQDPQFLISFYEKMQSDKGSIPDRFSAQQFSDYHSELNMSSLELGDSALYFCASSPGDGNSPLHFGNGTRLTVT.

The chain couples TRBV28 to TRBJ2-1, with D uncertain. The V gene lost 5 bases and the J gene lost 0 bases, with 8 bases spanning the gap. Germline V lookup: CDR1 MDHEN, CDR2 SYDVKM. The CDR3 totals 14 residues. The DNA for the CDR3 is TGTGCCAGCAGTGTCAGGAGCTCCTACAATGAGCAGTTCTTC. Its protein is CASSVRSSYNEQFF.

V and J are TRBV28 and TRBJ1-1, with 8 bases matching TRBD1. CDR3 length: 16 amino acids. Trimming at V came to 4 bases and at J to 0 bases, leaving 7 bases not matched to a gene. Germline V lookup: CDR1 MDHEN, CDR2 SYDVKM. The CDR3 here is CASSSNQGAMNTEAFF. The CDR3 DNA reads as TGTGCCAGCAGTTCTAATCAGGGGGCGATGAACACTGAAGCTTTCTTT.

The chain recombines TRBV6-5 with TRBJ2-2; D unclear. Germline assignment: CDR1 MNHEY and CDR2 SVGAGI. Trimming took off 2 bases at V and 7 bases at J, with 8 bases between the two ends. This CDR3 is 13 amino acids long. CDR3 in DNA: TGTGCCAGCAGTTACCAGGAAAACGGGGAGCTGTTTTTT. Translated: CASSYQENGELFF.

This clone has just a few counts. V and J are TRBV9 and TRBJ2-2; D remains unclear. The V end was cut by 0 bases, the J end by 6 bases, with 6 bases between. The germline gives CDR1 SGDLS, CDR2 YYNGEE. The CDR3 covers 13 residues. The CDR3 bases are TGTGCCAGCAGCGTAGATTCTCCCGGGGAGCTGTTTTTT. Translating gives CASSVDSPGELFF.

The CDR3 sequence is CASSYSTGGGYEQYF. Written as DNA, the CDR3 is TGTGCCAGCAGTTACTCGACAGGGGGCGGATACGAGCAGTACTTC. The V gene is TRBV6-5, the J gene TRBJ2-7, with 10 positions matching TRBD1. With 0 bases clipped from V and 4 bases from J, the junction kept 3 bases outside the gene matches. The CDR3 extends over 15 amino acids. In germline, CDR1 is MNHEY, CDR2 SVGAGI.

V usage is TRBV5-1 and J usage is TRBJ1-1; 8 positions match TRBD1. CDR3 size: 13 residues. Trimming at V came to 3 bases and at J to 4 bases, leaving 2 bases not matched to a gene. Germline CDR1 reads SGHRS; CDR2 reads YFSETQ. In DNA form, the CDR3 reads TGCGCCAGCAGCTACACAGGGGGCACTGAAGCTTTCTTT. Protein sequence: CASSYTGGTEAFF.

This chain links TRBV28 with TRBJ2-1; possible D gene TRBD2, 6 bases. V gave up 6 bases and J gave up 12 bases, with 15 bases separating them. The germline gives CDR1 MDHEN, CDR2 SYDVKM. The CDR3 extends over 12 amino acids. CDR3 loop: CASSQRGLLQFF. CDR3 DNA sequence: TGTGCCAGCAGCCAAAGGGGACTCTTGCAGTTCTTC. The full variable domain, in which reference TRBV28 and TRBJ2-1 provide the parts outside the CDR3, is DVKVTQSSRYLVKRTGEKVFLECVQDMDHENMFWYRQDPGLGLRLIYFSYDVKMKEKGDIPEGYSVSREKKERFSLILESASTNQTSMYLCASSQRGLLQFFGPGTRLTVL.

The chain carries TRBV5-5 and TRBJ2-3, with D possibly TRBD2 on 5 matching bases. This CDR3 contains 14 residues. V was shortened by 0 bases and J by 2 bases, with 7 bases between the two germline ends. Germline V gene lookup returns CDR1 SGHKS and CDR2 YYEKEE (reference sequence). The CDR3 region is CASSLVASTDTQYF. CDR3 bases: TGTGCCAGCAGCTTGGTAGCGTCCACAGATACGCAGTATTTT. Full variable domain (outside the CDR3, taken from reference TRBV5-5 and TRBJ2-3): DAGVTQSPTHLIKTRGQQVTLRCSPISGHKSVSWYQQVLGQGPQFIFQYYEKEERGRGNFPDRFSARQFPNYSSELNVNALLLGDSALYLCASSLVASTDTQYFGPGTRLTVL.